The next 17 T cell receptor beta chains were all read from a single sample in a study of blood T cell repertoires in COVID-19. Repertoires were generated with immunoSEQ multiplex PCR, while TCRdb's copy carries only in-frame clones and drops some. The data show some 100,000 clones, approximately 90% seen once. The sequenced sample was peripheral blood. These receptors originate from a man aged 55 to 69 with acute or convalescent COVID-19.

The rearrangement joins TRBV10-1 to TRBJ2-4; a weak D match, TRBD1 (6 bases). Germline V gene data show CDR1 as WNHNN and CDR2 as SYGVQD (reference sequence). The CDR3 sequence is 12 residues long. The V and J ends lost 11 bases and 8 bases respectively, with 16 bases between them. The CDR3 sequence is CAGLVRGYIQYF. The CDR3 region has the DNA TGCGCCGGCCTCGTGAGGGGGTACATTCAGTACTTC.

The chain links TRBV5-5 to TRBJ1-5; a weak D match, TRBD1 (5 bases). There are 16 residues in the CDR3. Germline values: CDR1 SGHKS, CDR2 YYEKEE (reference sequence). The V end was cut by 4 bases, the J end by 0 bases, with 14 bases between. CDR3 residues: CASSPVGGYSNQPQHF. CDR3 DNA: TGTGCCAGCAGCCCCGTGGGGGGGTATAGCAATCAGCCCCAGCATTTT. The full variable domain, with the rest looked up from reference TRBV5-5 and TRBJ1-5, is DAGVTQSPTHLIKTRGQQVTLRCSPISGHKSVSWYQQVLGQGPQFIFQYYEKEERGRGNFPDRFSARQFPNYSSELNVNALLLGDSALYLCASSPVGGYSNQPQHFGDGTRLSIL.

This sequence joins TRBV4-1 and TRBJ2-3, with 10 bases matching TRBD2. CDR3 length: 16 amino acids. J was trimmed by 4 bases and V by 1 base; bases with no gene match: 5. CDR1 and CDR2 (germline): MGHRA, YSYEKL. CDR3 nucleotide sequence: TGCGCCAGCAGCCAAGGGCCTAGCGGGAGCCCAGATACGCAGTATTTT. Its translation: CASSQGPSGSPDTQYF.

The chain carries TRBV4-1 and TRBJ2-5; D gene uncertain. The CDR3 covers 15 residues. The V and J ends lost 4 bases and 5 bases respectively, with 17 bases between them. The V gene's germline CDR1 is MGHRA and CDR2 YSYEKL. The CDR3 here is CASSPEGDDWETQYF. CDR3 nucleotides: TGCGCCAGCAGCCCCGAAGGAGACGACTGGGAGACCCAGTACTTC.

The rearrangement uses TRBV30 and TRBJ1-2; D remains unclear. This CDR3 comprises 13 residues. Trimming left V 0 bases short and J 5 bases short, with 10 bases between. Germline V gene data show CDR1 as GTSNPN and CDR2 as SVGIG (reference sequence). The CDR3 region is CAWSVLADYGYTF. In DNA form, the CDR3 reads TGTGCCTGGAGTGTACTGGCGGATTATGGCTACACCTTC.

The chain combines TRBV9 with TRBJ1-1; TRBD1 might be the D (6 bases). The CDR3 spans 15 residues. CDR1 and CDR2 (germline): SGDLS, YYNGEE. V lost 4 bases and J lost 1, with 14 bases in between. The CDR3, as DNA: TGTGCCAGCAGCCCCACCGGACAGCCGAACACTGAAGCTTTCTTT. It codes for CASSPTGQPNTEAFF.

The V gene is TRBV28, the J gene TRBJ2-7; no firm D call. The V end was cut by 2 bases, the J end by 5 bases, with 16 bases between. From germline, CDR1 is MDHEN and CDR2 SYDVKM. The CDR3 is 15 residues long. Here the CDR3 reads CASSLPDWREDEQYF. The CDR3 DNA follows: TGTGCCAGCAGTTTACCTGACTGGCGCGAGGACGAGCAGTACTTC.

This rearrangement joins TRBV19 to TRBJ1-2, with 7 nucleotides matching TRBD1. Looked up from germline, CDR1 is LNHDA and CDR2 is SQIVND (reference sequence). There are 13 residues in the CDR3. J gave up 3 bases and V 3 bases, and 1 base lay outside the gene matches. The CDR3 DNA follows: TGTGCCAGTAGTATCGGGACAGACTATGGCTACACCTTC. It yields the protein CASSIGTDYGYTF.

The chain joins TRBV6-6 to TRBJ2-2; D is perhaps TRBD1 (5 bases). Between the trimmed V and J ends, which lost 4 bases and 0 bases, there was a span of 12 bases. Germline V lookup: CDR1 MNHNY, CDR2 SVGAGI (reference sequence). This CDR3 has 16 amino acids. The CDR3 DNA is TGTGCCAGCAGTTCCCCGGCAGGGACGAACACCGGGGAGCTGTTTTTT. This codes for CASSSPAGTNTGELFF.

This clone was observed a few times. This chain links TRBV29-1 with TRBJ1-1; D remains unclear. Trimming removed 0 bases at V and 1 base at J, with 9 bases between. Germline CDR1 and CDR2: SQVTM and ANQGSEA. The CDR3 covers 14 residues. The CDR3 is CSVEDRGRNTEAFF. The CDR3 DNA is TGCAGCGTTGAAGACCGGGGTAGGAACACTGAAGCTTTCTTT.

This clone occurred once. The chain is built from TRBV6-5 and TRBJ1-4, with 8 positions matching TRBD1. The CDR3 spans 15 residues. J lost 5 bases, V lost 6 bases, and 8 bases had no gene match. Germline assignment: CDR1 MNHEY and CDR2 SVGAGI. The CDR3 DNA sequence: TGTGCCAGCAGCGAGCTACAGGGGGGAAATGAAAAACTGTTTTTT. It specifies CASSELQGGNEKLFF.

The rearrangement uses TRBV6-5 and TRBJ1-1; D might be TRBD1 (6 bases). V lost 8 bases and J lost 0, with 13 bases in between. CDR1 is MNHEY and CDR2 is SVGAGI in the germline V gene. This CDR3 has 14 amino acids. The CDR3 loop reads CASLLNRVNTEAFF. The CDR3 DNA reads TGTGCCAGCCTCCTAAACAGGGTGAACACTGAAGCTTTCTTT.

In nucleotides, the CDR3 is TGTGCCAGCAGCCCAGAAGCGGGGGGAGGCTACACCTTC. It codes for CASSPEAGGGYTF. The J gene is TRBJ1-2, the V gene TRBV6-5; D perhaps matches TRBD1 (5 bases). The CDR3 is 13 residues long. Trimming cost V 6 bases and J 8 bases, with 16 bases left between them. Germline CDR1 is MNHEY and CDR2 is SVGAGI.

In this sample, this clone turned up once. The chain is built from TRBV28 and TRBJ1-5, with a weak D call TRBD1 (6 bases). This CDR3 contains 14 residues. Per germline, CDR1 MDHEN and CDR2 SYDVKM. V was trimmed by 5 bases and J by 4 bases, leaving 12 bases between them. The CDR3 loop is CASSQPGENQPQHF. CDR3 sequence (DNA): TGTGCCAGCAGTCAGCCAGGGGAGAATCAGCCCCAGCATTTT.

V is TRBV5-1 and J is TRBJ2-1, with 14 bases lining up with TRBD2. Germline V gives CDR1 SGHRS, CDR2 YFSETQ. The V gene end was trimmed by 5 bases and the J gene end by 0 bases; junction bases not matched to a gene: 13. This CDR3 comprises 20 residues. The CDR3 loop is CASSSQPGLAGAISYNEQFF. Here the CDR3 DNA reads TGCGCCAGCAGTTCCCAACCGGGACTAGCGGGAGCTATCTCCTACAATGAGCAGTTCTTC.

The chain couples TRBV12-2 to TRBJ1-5; TRBD1 is taken as the D call from the table, unchecked against the DNA. TRBV12-2 is a pseudogene locus. This CDR3 comprises 18 residues. In nucleotides, the CDR3 is TGTGCAAGTCGCTTAGCGCCCGGCAGGGTTAAGGATGATCAGCCCCAGCATTTT. It specifies CASRLAPGRVKDDQPQHF.

The chain carries TRBV19 and TRBJ2-2; a possible D gene is TRBD2 (6 bases). This CDR3 is 14 amino acids long. The V end lost 5 bases, the J end lost 6 bases, and 13 bases lay between the germline ends. Germline lookup yields CDR1 LNHDA and CDR2 SQIVND (reference sequence). CDR3 DNA sequence: TGTGCCAGTAGTCTCCGACTAGGTGCCGGGGAGCTGTTTTTT. Its protein product is CASSLRLGAGELFF.